The 32 T cell receptor beta chains reported below all come from one sample, sequenced in a study of cytomegalovirus exposure and HLA in healthy donors (TCRdb year 2017). Libraries were built with the immunoSEQ multiplex PCR assay. For the multiplex PCR, a mixture combining 60 forward primers for TCR Vbeta segments and 13 reverse primers for TCR Jbeta segments was used. TCRdb took this table from immuneACCESS and kept in-frame rearrangements with V and J called. Such tables lack part of the clones; where checked against another copy, unresolved V genes explain under half of the gap, and the rest is unexplained. This sample has approximately 190,000 clones in its table, and 75% to 90% of those were observed once. The ten most abundant clones make up around 2.8% of the sample. The sequenced sample consisted of PBMCs. These receptors originate from a woman between 45 and 65 years old in good health and CMV-seropositive.

V gene TRBV4-1 combines with J gene TRBJ1-4, with TRBD1 matching over 8 bases. V lost 4 bases, J lost 8 bases, and 9 bases stayed unmatched. The CDR3 totals 15 residues. Germline values: CDR1 MGHRA, CDR2 YSYEKL. The CDR3 DNA reads as TGCGCCAGCAGCCCACCCGACAGGGGAACGGAAAAACTGTTTTTT. This translates into CASSPPDRGTEKLFF.

This clone was detected once. The V call is TRBV19, the J call TRBJ2-7; 9 bases match TRBD2. V dropped 7 bases and J dropped 3; count of bases not matched to a gene: 4. The CDR3 is made up of 13 amino acids. Per the germline V gene, CDR1 is LNHDA and CDR2 is SQIVND (reference sequence). CDR3 nucleotide sequence: TGTGCCAGTAAACCTAGCGGGATCTACGAGCAGTACTTC. The encoded protein is CASKPSGIYEQYF.

This clone was seen only once. Sequence at one end of the junction differs from germline and may be a read error. This rearrangement joins TRBV7-9 to TRBJ2-4; 8 nucleotides line up with TRBD1. The CDR3 extends over 17 amino acids. From germline, CDR1 is SEHNR and CDR2 FQNEAQ (reference sequence). The CDR3 sequence: CSSSLGGTGWADSIQYF. CDR3 nucleotide sequence: TGTTCCAGCAGCTTAGGGGGGACAGGATGGGCTGATAGCATTCAGTACTTC. The full variable domain, its missing parts supplied by reference TRBV7-9 and TRBJ2-4, is DTGVSQNPRHKITKRGQNVTFRCDPISEHNRLYWYRQTLGQGPEFLTYFQNEAQLEKSRLLSDRFSAERPKGSFSTLEIQRTEQGDSAMYLCSSSLGGTGWADSIQYFGAGTRLSVL.

V usage is TRBV7-2 and J usage is TRBJ2-5; 10 bases line up with TRBD2. After removal of 4 bases from V and 5 bases from J, the junction contained 10 bases not matched to a gene. CDR1 and CDR2 from the germline V gene are SGHTA and FQGNSA. The CDR3 is 16 residues long. The CDR3 DNA reads as TGTGCCAGCAGCTCCCAGCGGGGGGGGACGGGCGAGACCCAGTACTTC. Protein: CASSSQRGGTGETQYF.

This sequence joins TRBV4-2 and TRBJ1-1; the match to TRBD1 covers 7 bases. The CDR3 extends over 16 amino acids. V was clipped by 3 bases and J by 0 bases; unmatched bases: 7. Germline V gene lookup returns CDR1 LGHNA and CDR2 YNFKEQ. The CDR3 region is CASSHSGQRLNTEAFF. The CDR3 DNA sequence: TGTGCCAGCAGCCACTCGGGACAGCGTTTGAACACTGAAGCTTTCTTT.

Concerning this clone: A read error may produce the germline difference seen at one junction end. V usage is TRBV7-7 and J usage is TRBJ2-2; 7 nucleotides agree with TRBD1. Germline CDR1 reads SSHAT; CDR2 reads FNYEAQ (reference sequence). The CDR3 has 14 amino acids. Here the CDR3 DNA reads TGTGCTAGCAGCCGGGACAGTCATCGGCGGGAGCTGTTTTTT. Translation gives CASSRDSHRRELFF. Complete variable domain (other parts from reference TRBV7-7 and TRBJ2-2): GAGVSQSPRYKVTKRGQDVTLRCDPISSHATLYWYQQALGQGPEFLTYFNYEAQPDKSGLPSDRFSAERPEGSISTLTIQRTEQRDSAMYRCASSRDSHRRELFFGEGSRLTVL.

The rearrangement links TRBV6-1 to TRBJ1-4; perhaps TRBD1 as D (6 bases). V was cut by 1 base and J by 4 bases, with 10 bases left in between. The length of the CDR3 is 15 residues. Germline assignment: CDR1 MNHNS and CDR2 SASEGT. The CDR3 loop reads CASSEGTAVNEKLFF. CDR3 nucleotides: TGTGCCAGCAGTGAAGGGACAGCCGTTAATGAAAAACTGTTTTTT.

The chain links TRBV6-5 to TRBJ2-5; 7 bases match TRBD1. The CDR3 consists of 13 residues. The germline gives CDR1 MNHEY, CDR2 SVGAGI. V shed 6 bases and J 2 bases; nucleotides not matched to a gene: 3. The CDR3 loop reads CASSRDRQETQYF. CDR3 in DNA: TGTGCCAGCAGCCGGGACAGACAAGAGACCCAGTACTTC.

The V and J genes are TRBV5-6 and TRBJ2-3, with 10 bases matching TRBD2. From germline, CDR1 is SGHDT and CDR2 YYEEEE. The CDR3 length is 16 residues. With 3 bases clipped from V and 2 bases from J, the junction kept 6 bases outside the gene matches. The CDR3 nucleotides read TGTGCCAGCAGCTACCCAGCGGGGGGGACCACAGATACGCAGTATTTT. Protein product: CASSYPAGGTTDTQYF.

The chain employs TRBV23-1 and TRBJ2-4; no firm D call. TRBV23-1 is an ORF; its function is uncertain. This CDR3 contains 15 residues. The germline V and J ends were trimmed by 2 bases and 0 bases, with 8 bases remaining between them. CDR3 loop: CASSQLRLAKNIQYF. The DNA of the CDR3 is TGCGCCAGCAGTCAACTGCGATTAGCCAAAAACATTCAGTACTTC.

The chain links TRBV5-4 to TRBJ1-2; D is uncertain. Germline V gene data show CDR1 as SGHNT and CDR2 as YYREEE (reference sequence). The V end was cut by 3 bases, the J end by 4 bases, with 10 bases between. The CDR3 extends over 13 amino acids. This CDR3 reads CASSSTVPYGYTF. CDR3 nucleotides: TGTGCCAGCAGCTCCACAGTACCCTATGGCTACACCTTC.

The J gene is TRBJ2-5, the V gene TRBV6-1; the match to TRBD2 covers 15 bases. V shed 1 base and J 1 base; nucleotides not matched to a gene: 4. The germline V gene has CDR1 MNHNS and CDR2 SASEGT. This CDR3 is built from 18 residues. CDR3 sequence (DNA): TGTGCCAGCAGTGAAGAGGGGACTAGCGGGGGGACCCAAGAGACCCAGTACTTC. Residues: CASSEEGTSGGTQETQYF.

The J gene is TRBJ2-3, the V gene TRBV28, with D perhaps TRBD2 (6 bases). Trimming pared 6 bases from V and 7 bases from J, leaving 11 bases between. This CDR3 has 12 amino acids. Germline V CDR1 and CDR2: MDHEN, SYDVKM. In DNA, the CDR3 is TGTGCCAGCAGGGGGCGGGGAAATACGCAGTATTTT. Protein: CASRGRGNTQYF.

This sequence joins TRBV28 and TRBJ1-2, with D hard to call. The CDR3 spans 12 residues. Germline values: CDR1 MDHEN, CDR2 SYDVKM. Trimming pared 6 bases from V and 1 base from J, leaving 6 bases between. CDR3 DNA: TGTGCCAGCAGCCTAATTAACTATGGCTACACCTTC. Protein sequence: CASSLINYGYTF.

The chain combines TRBV6-6 with TRBJ1-2, with TRBD1 matching over 7 bases. Germline lookup yields CDR1 MNHNY and CDR2 SVGAGI (reference sequence). V shed 4 bases and J 8 bases; nucleotides not matched to a gene: 7. This CDR3 comprises 13 residues. CDR3 loop: CASSFGGGEGYTF. DNA for the CDR3: TGTGCCAGCAGTTTCGGAGGGGGCGAAGGCTACACCTTC.

The rearrangement joins TRBV5-8 to TRBJ2-7; 11 bases are a match to TRBD2. Germline-derived CDR1 and CDR2 are SGHTS and YDEGEE. This CDR3 contains 16 residues. J gave up 0 bases and V 4 bases, and 6 bases lay outside the gene matches. CDR3 residues: CASSGTTSGVSYEQYF. CDR3 coding DNA: TGTGCCAGCAGCGGAACGACTAGCGGGGTCTCCTACGAGCAGTACTTC.

This sequence joins TRBV6-1 and TRBJ1-4, with D maybe TRBD1 (6 bases). Looked up from germline, CDR1 is MNHNS and CDR2 is SASEGT. This CDR3 comprises 16 residues. Trimming cost V 4 bases and J 2 bases, with 14 bases left between them. The DNA for the CDR3 is TGTGCCAGCAGTGGGGGGGGCGGTTTGACTAATGAAAAACTGTTTTTT. Protein product: CASSGGGGLTNEKLFF.

The rearrangement links TRBV6-5 to TRBJ2-5, with a weak D call TRBD1 (6 bases). This CDR3 region has 14 residues. Between the trimmed V and J ends, which lost 2 bases and 2 bases, there was a span of 9 bases. From germline, CDR1 is MNHEY and CDR2 SVGAGI. CDR3 DNA: TGTGCCAGCAGTTACCCTGACAGGCAAGAGACCCAGTACTTC. This codes for CASSYPDRQETQYF.

The genes are TRBV7-2 and TRBJ2-3; 11 nucleotides line up with TRBD2. Germline CDR1 and CDR2: SGHTA and FQGNSA. V lost 3 bases, J lost 11 bases, and 10 bases stayed unmatched. The CDR3 sequence is 15 residues long. For the CDR3, the DNA is TGTGCCAGCAGCTTCCCTAGCGGGGGGCCCTGGGGGCAGTATTTT. Its translation: CASSFPSGGPWGQYF.

The rearrangement uses TRBV11-2 and TRBJ1-1, with D hard to call. Trimming removed 7 bases from V and 0 bases from J, with 3 bases in between. CDR3 size: 11 residues. CDR1 and CDR2 (germline): SGHAT, FQNNGV. The CDR3 DNA reads as TGTGCCAGCACCTTGAACACTGAAGCTTTCTTT. This encodes CASTLNTEAFF. The whole variable domain, remainder taken from reference TRBV11-2 and TRBJ1-1, is EAGVAQSPRYKIIEKRQSVAFWCNPISGHATLYWYQQILGQGPKLLIQFQNNGVVDDSQLPKDRFSAERLKGVDSTLKIQPAKLEDSAVYLCASTLNTEAFFGQGTRLTVV.

About this clone itself: Other DNA sequences of this sample code for an identical CDR3. This chain connects TRBV19 to TRBJ2-1; 8 bases are shared with TRBD2. CDR1 and CDR2 (germline): LNHDA, SQIVND (reference sequence). The CDR3 spans 14 residues. V shed 2 bases, J shed 7 bases, and the junction held 4 bases outside the gene matches. Here the CDR3 reads CASSITGGPNEQFF. DNA of the CDR3: TGTGCCAGTAGTATAACGGGGGGGCCTAATGAGCAGTTCTTC.

This clone was seen only a few times. The rearrangement uses TRBV11-2 and TRBJ2-3, with 14 bases fitting TRBD2. The CDR3 is 16 residues long. After removal of 5 bases from V and 8 bases from J, the junction contained 9 bases not matched to a gene. Looked up from germline, CDR1 is SGHAT and CDR2 is FQNNGV. CDR3 in amino acids: CASSQTSGGVLGTQYF. CDR3 bases: TGTGCCAGCAGCCAGACTAGCGGGGGGGTTTTGGGTACGCAGTATTTT.

The V gene is TRBV14, the J gene TRBJ1-3; no definite D call. Germline V gene data show CDR1 as SGHDN and CDR2 as FVKESK. Between the trimmed V and J ends, which lost 0 bases and 4 bases, there was a span of 10 bases. The CDR3 extends over 15 amino acids. Here the CDR3 reads CASSQDEAAGNTIYF. The CDR3 nucleotides read TGTGCCAGCAGCCAAGATGAGGCAGCCGGAAACACCATATATTTT.

J is TRBJ2-7 and V is TRBV5-1, with 12 nucleotides matching TRBD1. Germline CDR1 and CDR2: SGHRS and YFSETQ. Trimming took 1 base from V and 7 from J; bases not matched to a gene: 9. This CDR3 spans 16 amino acids. The CDR3 is CASSLSGTGGAAEQYF. CDR3 bases: TGCGCCAGCAGCTTGTCTGGGACAGGGGGCGCTGCGGAGCAGTACTTC.

The chain recombines TRBV11-2 with TRBJ2-1, with D possibly matching TRBD2 (5 bases). Germline V CDR1 and CDR2: SGHAT, FQNNGV. The CDR3 runs 12 residues. The germline V and J ends were trimmed by 5 bases and 10 bases, with 12 bases remaining between them. The CDR3: CASSAPGLEQFF. CDR3 DNA sequence: TGTGCCAGCAGCGCCCCTGGACTGGAGCAGTTCTTC. The whole variable domain, remainder taken from reference TRBV11-2 and TRBJ2-1, is EAGVAQSPRYKIIEKRQSVAFWCNPISGHATLYWYQQILGQGPKLLIQFQNNGVVDDSQLPKDRFSAERLKGVDSTLKIQPAKLEDSAVYLCASSAPGLEQFFGPGTRLTVL.

The chain recombines TRBV6-1 with TRBJ2-5, with D perhaps TRBD2 (5 bases). Looked up from germline, CDR1 is MNHNS and CDR2 is SASEGT. V lost 8 bases and J lost 1, with 8 bases in between. The CDR3 has 12 amino acids. The CDR3 coding sequence is TGTGCCAGCGAGGACTTCCAAGAGACCCAGTACTTC. This gives the protein CASEDFQETQYF.

V is TRBV7-8 and J is TRBJ2-2, with 9 bases fitting TRBD2. CDR1 SGHVS and CDR2 FQNEAQ come from the germline V gene. V shed 6 bases and J 7 bases; nucleotides not matched to a gene: 9. The CDR3 runs to 15 residues. The CDR3 sequence is CASRTGTSLGGELFF. CDR3 DNA: TGTGCCAGCAGAACCGGGACTAGCTTGGGCGGGGAGCTGTTTTTT.

The chain is built from TRBV10-3 and TRBJ1-2; D is uncertain. CDR3 length: 14 residues. Per the germline V gene, CDR1 is ENHRY and CDR2 is SYGVKD. V shed 4 bases and J shed 7 bases, with 16 bases lying between them. Here the CDR3 DNA reads TGTGCCATCAGTGTTGAGGGTCGAGCCTCTGGCTACACCTTC. It encodes CAISVEGRASGYTF.

The chain couples TRBV11-2 to TRBJ1-2, with D perhaps TRBD1 (5 bases). CDR1 and CDR2 from the germline V gene are SGHAT and FQNNGV. V shed 5 bases and J shed 4 bases, with 14 bases lying between them. The CDR3 has 14 residues. In DNA, the CDR3 is TGTGCCAGCAGCCCCTTGGGGGGGGGCTATGGCTACACCTTC. Protein sequence: CASSPLGGGYGYTF. Complete variable domain (other parts from reference TRBV11-2 and TRBJ1-2): EAGVAQSPRYKIIEKRQSVAFWCNPISGHATLYWYQQILGQGPKLLIQFQNNGVVDDSQLPKDRFSAERLKGVDSTLKIQPAKLEDSAVYLCASSPLGGGYGYTFGSGTRLTVV.

This clone was seen a handful of times. The chain uses TRBV6-5 and TRBJ2-6, with D perhaps TRBD1 (5 bases). The CDR3 length is 14 residues. The V and J ends lost 6 bases and 0 bases respectively, with 6 bases between them. Germline V gene data show CDR1 as MNHEY and CDR2 as SVGAGI. CDR3 protein: CASRGPSGANVLTF. The CDR3, as DNA: TGTGCCAGCAGGGGGCCCTCTGGGGCCAACGTCCTGACTTTC.

The chain combines TRBV9 with TRBJ2-7; TRBD1 matches at 7 bases. Losses at the gene ends were 1 base for V and 0 bases for J; bases not matched to a gene: 4. CDR3 length: 15 amino acids. The germline V gene encodes CDR1 SGDLS and CDR2 YYNGEE. CDR3 protein: CASSVTWDSSYEQYF. The CDR3 DNA reads as TGTGCCAGCAGCGTAACCTGGGACAGCTCCTACGAGCAGTACTTC. Complete variable domain (other parts from reference TRBV9 and TRBJ2-7): DSGVTQTPKHLITATGQRVTLRCSPRSGDLSVYWYQQSLDQGLQFLIQYYNGEERAKGNILERFSAQQFPDLHSELNLSSLELGDSALYFCASSVTWDSSYEQYFGPGTRLTVT.

The rearrangement links TRBV30 to TRBJ2-5; 11 bases line up with TRBD2. The J call may be wrong; the DNA end is better matched by TRBJ2-7. CDR3 size: 15 residues. The germline V gene encodes CDR1 GTSNPN and CDR2 SVGIG (reference sequence). The CDR3 region has the DNA TGTGCCTGGAGTGTACGCCTAGCGGGGGGCTACGAGCAGTACTTC. It codes for CAWSVRLAGGYEQYF.